Presented here are 19 T cell receptor beta chains from one specimen sequenced in a study of response to subunit inactivated influenza vaccine. From the RT-PCR reads, TCRdb called clonotypes with MiXCR, one entry per CDR3 protein. The data show about 780,000 distinct CDR3 sequences, 15% to 20% seen once. The sample here was PBMCs from blood, taken 5 days after vaccination. Receptor source: a man aged 50-59 years who received an inactivated influenza vaccine.

This clonotype was detected a few times. The chain joins TRBV10-3 to TRBJ1-1, with D unclear. From germline, CDR1 is ENHRY and CDR2 SYGVKD. The CDR3 runs 13 residues. Trimming removed 0 bases from V and 4 bases from J, with 6 bases in between. The CDR3 sequence is CAISESEFTEAFF. The CDR3 DNA sequence: TGTGCCATCAGTGAGTCGGAATTCACTGAAGCTTTCTTT.

V and J are TRBV4-2 and TRBJ2-5; tentatively, D is TRBD1 (6 bases). CDR3 length: 16 amino acids. Germline loops: CDR1 LGHNA, CDR2 YNFKEQ. V lost 1 base to trimming and J lost 4 bases, with 16 bases between them. CDR3 loop: CASSQAGTRTGETQYF. The CDR3 region has the DNA TGTGCCAGCAGCCAAGCCGGGACACGGACGGGAGAGACCCAGTACTTC.

This clonotype turned up a few times. One end of the junction fails to match germline, which may point to a read error. This chain joins TRBV20-1 and TRBJ2-3, with 7 bases fitting TRBD2. This CDR3 contains 16 residues. Germline-derived CDR1 and CDR2 are DFQATT and SNEGSKA (reference sequence). In DNA form, the CDR3 reads TGCAGTGCTCGAGAAGCGGGGACCTCATTCAGTTGGACGCAGTATTTT. It encodes CSAREAGTSFSWTQYF.

At least ten counts were recorded for this clonotype. Here the CDR3 reads CASSWAGGNYGYTF. The CDR3 DNA follows: TGCGCCAGCAGCTGGGCAGGGGGCAACTATGGCTACACCTTC. The chain has TRBV5-1 and TRBJ1-2; TRBD1 matches at 8 bases. The germline gives CDR1 SGHRS, CDR2 YFSETQ. The CDR3 extends over 14 amino acids. With V trimmed by 3 bases and J by 2 bases, 3 bases remained unmatched.

J is TRBJ1-6 and V is TRBV3-1; 8 bases line up with TRBD1. CDR1 and CDR2 from the germline V gene are LGHDT and YNNKEL (reference sequence). This CDR3 region has 16 residues. With 4 bases clipped from V and 3 bases from J, the junction kept 5 bases outside the gene matches. This CDR3 is CASSRGTGLYNSPLHF. The CDR3 DNA reads as TGTGCCAGCAGCCGAGGGACAGGTCTCTATAATTCACCCCTCCACTTT.

This clonotype was counted ten times or more. The rearrangement joins TRBV29-1 to TRBJ2-1; a weak D match, TRBD2 (6 bases). This CDR3 comprises 16 residues. Germline V lookup: CDR1 SQVTM, CDR2 ANQGSEA. The germline V and J ends were trimmed by 0 bases and 6 bases, with 18 bases remaining between them. The CDR3 is CSVEDQMTIAANEQFF. CDR3 nucleotides: TGCAGCGTTGAAGATCAGATGACGATAGCGGCCAATGAGCAGTTCTTC.

This clonotype appeared many times. The chain combines TRBV28 with TRBJ2-1; TRBD1 or TRBD2 may be the D gene (6 bases each). CDR3 length: 14 residues. Per germline, CDR1 MDHEN and CDR2 SYDVKM. V lost 7 bases, J lost 2 bases, and 12 bases lay in between. CDR3 protein: CASKGGSPYNEQFF. Written as DNA, the CDR3 is TGTGCCAGCAAGGGGGGCAGCCCCTACAATGAGCAGTTCTTC.

V and J are TRBV6-5 and TRBJ2-1; 11 bases are shared with TRBD2. CDR3 length: 15 amino acids. V shed 1 base, J shed 7 bases, and the junction held 3 bases outside the gene matches. Germline V gene sequence: CDR1 MNHEY, CDR2 SVGAGI. This chain's CDR3 is CASSYLLAGVNEQFF. In DNA form, the CDR3 reads TGTGCCAGCAGTTACTTACTAGCGGGAGTTAATGAGCAGTTCTTC.

A few counts support this clonotype. The chain carries TRBV5-6 and TRBJ1-1, with TRBD1 matching over 8 bases. Germline trimming cut 6 bases from V and 1 base from J; bases unmatched to any gene: 5. In germline, CDR1 is SGHDT, CDR2 YYEEEE. This CDR3 region has 14 residues. This CDR3 reads CASKAGGWNTEAFF. CDR3 DNA sequence: TGTGCCAGCAAGGCAGGGGGCTGGAACACTGAAGCTTTCTTT.

This chain links TRBV4-1 with TRBJ2-1; D is undetermined. Trimming took 3 bases from V and 8 from J, leaving 11 bases between them. This CDR3 region has 13 residues. Germline assignment: CDR1 MGHRA and CDR2 YSYEKL. This chain's CDR3 is CASSQPMKHEQFF. CDR3 nucleotides: TGCGCCAGCAGCCAGCCGATGAAACATGAGCAGTTCTTC.

In its sample, this clonotype was seen a few times. The chain is built from TRBV29-1 and TRBJ2-6; D unresolved. This CDR3 spans 13 amino acids. Looked up from germline, CDR1 is SQVTM and CDR2 is ANQGSEA. V lost 4 bases and J 0 bases, leaving 4 bases between the germline ends. CDR3 bases: TGCAGCGTTGTTGCCTCTGGGGCCAACGTCCTGACTTTC. Its translation is CSVVASGANVLTF.

The chain employs TRBV12-3 or TRBV12-4 and TRBJ2-5; maybe TRBD2 (7 bases). Trimming removed 5 bases at V and 4 bases at J, with 14 bases between. The length of the CDR3 is 14 residues. The CDR3, as DNA: TGTGCCAGCAGTCGTGGGGGGGCCGGAGAGACCCAGTACTTC. Translated: CASSRGGAGETQYF.

The J gene is TRBJ1-1, the V gene TRBV20-1; 7 bases agree with TRBD1. Trimming took 6 bases from V and 0 from J; bases not matched to a gene: 13. Germline lookup yields CDR1 DFQATT and CDR2 SNEGSKA (reference sequence). The CDR3 is 16 residues long. CDR3 nucleotide sequence: TGCAGTGCCCGAGACAGGGCCATCTCCTTGAACACTGAAGCTTTCTTT. This sequence encodes CSARDRAISLNTEAFF.

This chain uses TRBV6-4 with TRBJ2-6; possible D gene TRBD1, 6 bases. Germline V lookup: CDR1 MRHNA, CDR2 SNTAGT. The CDR3 has 16 amino acids. V shed 5 bases and J shed 1 base, with 12 bases lying between them. CDR3 DNA sequence: TGTGCCAGCAGTAAATCAACAGGGTCTGGGGCCAACGTCCTGACTTTC. Translation: CASSKSTGSGANVLTF.

This clonotype has at least ten counts. The rearrangement uses TRBV10-3 and TRBJ1-2; the D is unclear. The germline gives CDR1 ENHRY, CDR2 SYGVKD. The CDR3 runs to 16 residues. Trimming pared 4 bases from V and 4 bases from J, leaving 19 bases between. This chain's CDR3 is CAISGFGVAGSYGYTF. In nucleotides, the CDR3 is TGTGCCATCAGTGGTTTCGGGGTAGCAGGTTCCTATGGCTACACCTTC.

The chain is built from TRBV9 and TRBJ2-1; 7 bases line up with TRBD2. V was pared by 5 bases and J by 7 bases, with 21 bases of the junction left unmatched. Germline CDR1 and CDR2: SGDLS and YYNGEE. The length of the CDR3 is 18 residues. The CDR3 sequence is CASSRKYSSAGVYNEQFF. CDR3 in DNA: TGTGCCAGCAGTCGAAAATATTCTTCGGCGGGAGTGTATAATGAGCAGTTCTTC. Supplemented by reference TRBV9 and TRBJ2-1, the full variable domain reads DSGVTQTPKHLITATGQRVTLRCSPRSGDLSVYWYQQSLDQGLQFLIQYYNGEERAKGNILERFSAQQFPDLHSELNLSSLELGDSALYFCASSRKYSSAGVYNEQFFGPGTRLTVL.

This clonotype turned up a few times. This rearrangement joins TRBV29-1 to TRBJ2-2, with 10 bases identical to TRBD2. CDR1 SQVTM and CDR2 ANQGSEA come from the germline V gene. The CDR3 consists of 15 residues. J lost 5 bases, V lost 7 bases, and 10 bases had no gene match. CDR3: CSGTGTSDRTGELFF. In DNA, the CDR3 is TGCAGCGGAACCGGGACTAGCGATAGAACCGGGGAGCTGTTTTTT.

The genes are TRBV28 and TRBJ2-7, with D possibly being TRBD2 (5 bases). V was cut by 4 bases and J by 6 bases, with 10 bases left in between. CDR1 is MDHEN, CDR2 SYDVKM, per germline. CDR3 length: 12 amino acids. CDR3 protein: CASSSAVGEQYF. The CDR3 DNA reads TGTGCCAGCAGTTCAGCGGTTGGCGAGCAGTACTTC.

V gene TRBV12-3 or TRBV12-4 combines with J gene TRBJ1-5, with 8 positions matching TRBD1. The CDR3 totals 15 residues. The junction had 8 bases not matched to a gene; V was cut back by 5 bases and J by 5 bases. The CDR3 reads CASSRGQGSYQPQHF. CDR3 DNA sequence: TGTGCCAGCAGTCGAGGACAGGGATCTTATCAGCCCCAGCATTTT.